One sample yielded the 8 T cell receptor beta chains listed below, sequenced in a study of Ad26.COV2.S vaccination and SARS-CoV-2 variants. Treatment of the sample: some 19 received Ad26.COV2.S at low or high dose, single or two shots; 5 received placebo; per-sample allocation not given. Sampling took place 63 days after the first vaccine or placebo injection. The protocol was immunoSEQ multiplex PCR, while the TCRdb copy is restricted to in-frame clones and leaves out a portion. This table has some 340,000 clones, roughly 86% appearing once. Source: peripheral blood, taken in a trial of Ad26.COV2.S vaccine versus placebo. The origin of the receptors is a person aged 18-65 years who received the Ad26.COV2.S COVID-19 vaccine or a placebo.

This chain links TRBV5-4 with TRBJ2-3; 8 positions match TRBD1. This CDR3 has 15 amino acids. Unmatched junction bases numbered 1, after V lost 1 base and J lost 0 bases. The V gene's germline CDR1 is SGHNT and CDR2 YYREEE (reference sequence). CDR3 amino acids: CASSLRQGSTDTQYF. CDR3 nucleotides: TGTGCCAGCAGCTTGCGACAGGGGAGCACAGATACGCAGTATTTT.

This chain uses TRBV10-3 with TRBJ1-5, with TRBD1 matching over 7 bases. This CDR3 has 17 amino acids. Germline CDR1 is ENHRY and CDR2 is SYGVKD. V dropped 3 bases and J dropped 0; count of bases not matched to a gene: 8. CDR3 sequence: CAISEGGQASSNQPQHF. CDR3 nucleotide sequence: TGTGCCATCAGTGAAGGAGGACAGGCGTCTAGCAATCAGCCCCAGCATTTT.

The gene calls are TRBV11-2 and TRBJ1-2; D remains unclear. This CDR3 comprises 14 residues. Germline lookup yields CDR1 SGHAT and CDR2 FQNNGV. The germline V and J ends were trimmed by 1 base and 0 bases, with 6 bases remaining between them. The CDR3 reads CASSLAESNYGYTF. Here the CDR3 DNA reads TGTGCCAGCAGCTTAGCAGAGTCTAACTATGGCTACACCTTC.

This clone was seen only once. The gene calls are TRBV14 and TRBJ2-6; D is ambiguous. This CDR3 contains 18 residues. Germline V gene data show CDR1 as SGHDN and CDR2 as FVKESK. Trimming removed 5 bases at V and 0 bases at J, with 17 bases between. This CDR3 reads CASSVRVPFSSGANVLTF. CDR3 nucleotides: TGTGCCAGCAGCGTAAGGGTCCCATTCTCCTCTGGGGCCAACGTCCTGACTTTC.

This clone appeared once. The CDR3 DNA follows: TGTGCCACCAGTGATAGGAGGGGGCTTGGCTACACCTTC. Its protein product is CATSDRRGLGYTF. V is TRBV24-1 and J is TRBJ1-2, with TRBD1 matching over 7 bases. Trimming removed 3 bases from V and 7 bases from J; junction bases left unmatched: 4. The CDR3 is made up of 13 amino acids. Germline V lookup: CDR1 KGHDR, CDR2 SFDVKD.

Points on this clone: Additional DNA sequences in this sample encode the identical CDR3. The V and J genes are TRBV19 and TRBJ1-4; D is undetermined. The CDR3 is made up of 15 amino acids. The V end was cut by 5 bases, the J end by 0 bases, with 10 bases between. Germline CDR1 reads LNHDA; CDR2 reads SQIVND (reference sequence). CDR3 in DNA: TGTGCCAGTAGTGTGGGTACGGCAACTAATGAAAAACTGTTTTTT. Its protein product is CASSVGTATNEKLFF.

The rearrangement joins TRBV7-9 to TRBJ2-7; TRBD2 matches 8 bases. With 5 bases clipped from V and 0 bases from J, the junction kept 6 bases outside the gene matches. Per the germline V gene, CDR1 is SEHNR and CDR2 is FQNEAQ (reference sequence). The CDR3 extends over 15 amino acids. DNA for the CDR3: TGTGCCAGCAGCACGGTAGCGGGGTCCTCCTACGAGCAGTACTTC. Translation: CASSTVAGSSYEQYF.

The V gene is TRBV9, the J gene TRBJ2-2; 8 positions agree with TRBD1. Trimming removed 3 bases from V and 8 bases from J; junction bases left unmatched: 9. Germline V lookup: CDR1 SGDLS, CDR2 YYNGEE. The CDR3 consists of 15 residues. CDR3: CASSARQGSTGELFF. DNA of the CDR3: TGTGCCAGCAGCGCCAGACAGGGGAGTACGGGGGAGCTGTTTTTT.